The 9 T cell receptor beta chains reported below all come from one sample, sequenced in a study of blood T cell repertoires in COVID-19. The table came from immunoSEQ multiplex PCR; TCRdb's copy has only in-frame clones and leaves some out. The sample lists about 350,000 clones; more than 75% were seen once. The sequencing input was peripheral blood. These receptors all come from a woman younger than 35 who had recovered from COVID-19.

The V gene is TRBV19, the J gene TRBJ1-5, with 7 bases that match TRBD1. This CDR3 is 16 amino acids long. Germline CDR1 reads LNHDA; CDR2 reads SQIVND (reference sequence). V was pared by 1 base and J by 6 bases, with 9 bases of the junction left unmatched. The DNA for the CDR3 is TGTGCCAGTAGTATAGGTCGAGGGGGCGGCGGTCAGCCCCAGCATTTT. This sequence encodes CASSIGRGGGGQPQHF. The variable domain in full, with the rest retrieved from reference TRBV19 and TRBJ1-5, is DGGITQSPKYLFRKEGQNVTLSCEQNLNHDAMYWYRQDPGQGLRLIYYSQIVNDFQKGDIAEGYSVSREKKESFPLTVTSAQKNPTAFYLCASSIGRGGGGQPQHFGDGTRLSIL.

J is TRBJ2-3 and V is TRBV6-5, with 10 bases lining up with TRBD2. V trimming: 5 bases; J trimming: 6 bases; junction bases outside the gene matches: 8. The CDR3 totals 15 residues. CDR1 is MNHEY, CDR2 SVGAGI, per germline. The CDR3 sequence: CASSPEREGQDTQYF. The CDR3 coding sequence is TGTGCCAGCAGTCCGGAGCGGGAGGGCCAGGATACGCAGTATTTT.

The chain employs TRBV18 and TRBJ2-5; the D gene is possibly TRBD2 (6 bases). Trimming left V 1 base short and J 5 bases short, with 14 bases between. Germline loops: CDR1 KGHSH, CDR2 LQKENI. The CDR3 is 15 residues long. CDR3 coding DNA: TGTGCCAGCTCACCACTTGGGGGTCGGGAGGAGACCCAGTACTTC. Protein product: CASSPLGGREETQYF.

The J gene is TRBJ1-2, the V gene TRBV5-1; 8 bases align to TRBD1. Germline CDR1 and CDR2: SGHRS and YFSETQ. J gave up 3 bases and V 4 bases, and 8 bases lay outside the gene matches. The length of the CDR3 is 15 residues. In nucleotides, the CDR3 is TGCGCCAGCAGCCGGAGCCAGGGGGCTGACTATGGCTACACCTTC. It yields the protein CASSRSQGADYGYTF.

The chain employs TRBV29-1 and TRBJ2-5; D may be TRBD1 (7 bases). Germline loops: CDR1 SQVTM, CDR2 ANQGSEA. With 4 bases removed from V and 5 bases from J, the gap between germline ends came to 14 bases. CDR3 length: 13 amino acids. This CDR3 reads CSVAGGGRETQYF. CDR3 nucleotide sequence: TGCAGCGTTGCCGGAGGGGGCCGGGAGACCCAGTACTTC.

The CDR3 here is CASLPPGTGWAGELFF. The CDR3 DNA is TGTGCCAGCCTCCCTCCCGGGACAGGGTGGGCCGGGGAGCTGTTTTTT. V usage is TRBV19 and J usage is TRBJ2-2; 9 bases fit TRBD1. Germline CDR1 is LNHDA and CDR2 is SQIVND (reference sequence). The trim removed 9 bases at V and 6 bases at J, leaving 14 bases unmatched. CDR3 size: 16 residues.

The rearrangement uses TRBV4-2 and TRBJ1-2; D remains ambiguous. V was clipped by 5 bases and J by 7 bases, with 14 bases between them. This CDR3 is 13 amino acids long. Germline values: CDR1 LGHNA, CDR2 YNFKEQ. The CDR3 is CASSTPGAAGYTF. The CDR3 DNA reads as TGTGCCAGCAGCACGCCGGGAGCCGCTGGCTACACCTTC.

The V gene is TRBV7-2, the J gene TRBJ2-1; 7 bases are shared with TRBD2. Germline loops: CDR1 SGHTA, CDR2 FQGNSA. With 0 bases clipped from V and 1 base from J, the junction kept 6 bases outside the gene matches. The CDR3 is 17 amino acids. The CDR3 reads CASSLAVGGRSYNEQFF. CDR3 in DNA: TGTGCCAGCAGCTTAGCGGTGGGCGGGAGATCCTACAATGAGCAGTTCTTC.

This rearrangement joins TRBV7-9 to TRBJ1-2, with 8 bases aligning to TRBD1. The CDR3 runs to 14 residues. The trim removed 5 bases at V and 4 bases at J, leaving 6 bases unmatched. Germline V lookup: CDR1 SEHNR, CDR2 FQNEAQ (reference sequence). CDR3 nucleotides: TGTGCCAGCAGCGCGGACAGGGAACGCTATGGCTACACCTTC. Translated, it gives CASSADRERYGYTF.